These T cell receptor beta chains were read from a single sample in a study of graft-versus-host responses after intestinal transplantation. Here immunoSEQ multiplex PCR was the method, and the copy in TCRdb shows in-frame clones only, minus some. Of 60,000 to 65,000 clones in the sample, 85% to 95% were seen once. Which antigens these TCRs recognize remains unknown. The source was unstimulated CD8+ T cells sorted from spleen or lymph node cells, collected before transplant. These receptors were taken from a human donor who was the organ donor for an intestinal transplant. CDR3s include the opening cysteine and the closing phenylalanine or tryptophan. The order of the fields is J gene, clone size, D gene, V gene, CDR3 protein, CDR3 DNA. The D gene is left open where the match is weak. Only part of the rows carry a size: once, few, many, or a class if the clone is expanded.

j_gene: TRBJ2-1; abundance: -; d_gene: TRBD2; v_gene: TRBV4-3; CDR3aa: CASSQDAARTSWGNEQFF; CDR3nt: TGCGCCAGCAGCCAAGATGCGGCCCGGACTAGCTGGGGCAATGAGCAGTTCTTC
j_gene: TRBJ2-2; abundance: -; d_gene: -; v_gene: TRBV29-1; CDR3aa: CSVVDTGELFF; CDR3nt: TGCAGCGTTGTAGACACCGGGGAGCTGTTTTTT
j_gene: TRBJ2-7; abundance: -; d_gene: TRBD2; v_gene: TRBV29-1; CDR3aa: CSAYTTSGSSYEQYF; CDR3nt: TGCAGCGCATACACGACTAGCGGGAGCTCCTACGAGCAGTACTTC
j_gene: TRBJ2-2; abundance: -; d_gene: TRBD1; v_gene: TRBV28; CDR3aa: CASNNRDRDNTGELFF; CDR3nt: TGTGCCAGCAACAACCGGGACAGGGATAACACCGGGGAGCTGTTTTTT
j_gene: TRBJ2-2; abundance: -; d_gene: -; v_gene: TRBV15; CDR3aa: CATSRDGGTGELFF; CDR3nt: TGTGCCACCAGCAGAGATGGGGGGACCGGGGAGCTGTTTTTT
j_gene: TRBJ2-7; abundance: -; d_gene: -; v_gene: TRBV14; CDR3aa: CASSQGNGWVYEQYF; CDR3nt: TGTGCCAGCAGCCAAGGAAACGGGTGGGTCTACGAGCAGTACTTC
j_gene: TRBJ2-7; abundance: -; d_gene: TRBD1; v_gene: TRBV7-8; CDR3aa: CASSHFTGTGVPYEQYF; CDR3nt: TGTGCCAGCAGCCACTTCACGGGGACAGGGGTTCCCTACGAGCAGTACTTC
j_gene: TRBJ2-7; abundance: -; d_gene: -; v_gene: TRBV5-1; CDR3aa: CASSLWDFPSYEQYF; CDR3nt: TGCGCCAGCAGCTTGTGGGACTTCCCCTCCTACGAGCAGTACTTC
j_gene: TRBJ2-5; abundance: once; d_gene: -; v_gene: TRBV11-3; CDR3aa: CASSFSGLLQTQYF; CDR3nt: TGTGCCAGCAGCTTCTCGGGACTCCTCCAGACCCAGTACTTC
j_gene: TRBJ1-1; abundance: -; d_gene: -; v_gene: TRBV28; CDR3aa: CAISVRNTEAFF; CDR3nt: TGTGCCATATCTGTGCGGAACACTGAAGCTTTCTTT
j_gene: TRBJ2-3; abundance: -; d_gene: -; v_gene: TRBV5-5; CDR3aa: CASSPKGDTQYF; CDR3nt: TGTGCCAGCAGCCCTAAGGGGGATACGCAGTATTTT
j_gene: TRBJ1-4; abundance: -; d_gene: -; v_gene: TRBV6-6; CDR3aa: CASKGATNEKLFF; CDR3nt: TGTGCCAGTAAGGGGGCAACTAATGAAAAACTGTTTTTT
j_gene: TRBJ2-3; abundance: -; d_gene: TRBD2; v_gene: TRBV4-3; CDR3aa: CASSQRREVTDTQYF; CDR3nt: TGCGCCAGCAGCCAACGACGGGAGGTCACAGATACGCAGTATTTT
j_gene: TRBJ2-1; abundance: -; d_gene: -; v_gene: TRBV21-1; CDR3aa: CASSKGKSGSSYNEQFF; CDR3nt: TGTGCCAGCAGCAAAGGAAAAAGCGGGAGCTCCTACAATGAGCAGTTCTTC
j_gene: TRBJ2-1; abundance: -; d_gene: TRBD2; v_gene: TRBV4-1; CDR3aa: CASSQDGGRERAYNEQFF; CDR3nt: TGCGCCAGCAGCCAAGATGGAGGGCGGGAGAGGGCCTACAATGAGCAGTTCTTC
j_gene: TRBJ2-2; abundance: -; d_gene: -; v_gene: TRBV9; CDR3aa: CASSVGQGSNTGELFF; CDR3nt: TGTGCCAGCAGCGTAGGGCAGGGCTCGAACACCGGGGAGCTGTTTTTT
j_gene: TRBJ2-7; abundance: -; d_gene: TRBD1; v_gene: TRBV27; CDR3aa: CASSPGQASYEQYF; CDR3nt: TGTGCCAGTTCTCCGGGACAGGCTAGCTACGAGCAGTACTTC
j_gene: TRBJ2-5; abundance: -; d_gene: -; v_gene: TRBV4-1; CDR3aa: CASSQDRQGLQETQYF; CDR3nt: TGCGCCAGCAGCCAAGATCGGCAGGGACTCCAAGAGACCCAGTACTTC
j_gene: TRBJ2-7; abundance: -; d_gene: TRBD1; v_gene: TRBV7-9; CDR3aa: CASSSRVGRGLDEQYF; CDR3nt: TGTGCCAGCAGCTCCCGGGTGGGTAGGGGGCTTGACGAGCAGTACTTC
j_gene: TRBJ2-7; abundance: -; d_gene: TRBD2; v_gene: TRBV14; CDR3aa: CGSSQGSSGGGQYF; CDR3nt: TGTGGCAGCAGCCAAGGATCTAGCGGAGGTGGGCAGTACTTC
j_gene: TRBJ2-1; abundance: -; d_gene: TRBD1; v_gene: TRBV25-1; CDR3aa: CASSWDRESSYNEQFF; CDR3nt: TGTGCCAGCAGTTGGGACAGGGAAAGCTCCTACAATGAGCAGTTCTTC